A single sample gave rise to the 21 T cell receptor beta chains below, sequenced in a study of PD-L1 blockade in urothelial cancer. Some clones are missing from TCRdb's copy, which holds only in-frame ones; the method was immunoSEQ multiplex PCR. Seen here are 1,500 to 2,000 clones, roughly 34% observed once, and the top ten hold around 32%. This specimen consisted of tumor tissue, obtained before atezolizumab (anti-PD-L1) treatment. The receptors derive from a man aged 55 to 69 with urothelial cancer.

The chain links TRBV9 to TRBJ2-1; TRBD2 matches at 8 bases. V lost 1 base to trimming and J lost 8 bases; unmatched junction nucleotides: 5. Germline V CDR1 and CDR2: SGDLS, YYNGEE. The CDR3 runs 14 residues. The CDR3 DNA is TGTGCCAGCAGCGTACTCCCCGGGGGGGATGAGCAGTTCTTC. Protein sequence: CASSVLPGGDEQFF.

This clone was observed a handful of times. The CDR3 bases are TGTGCCACTTTAGCGGGGTCCTACGAGCAGTACTTC. This translates into CATLAGSYEQYF. The rearrangement uses TRBV30 and TRBJ2-7, with 8 bases aligning to TRBD2. Germline assignment: CDR1 GTSNPN and CDR2 SVGIG (reference sequence). V was clipped by 8 bases and J by 1 base; unmatched bases: 4. The CDR3 is 12 residues long.

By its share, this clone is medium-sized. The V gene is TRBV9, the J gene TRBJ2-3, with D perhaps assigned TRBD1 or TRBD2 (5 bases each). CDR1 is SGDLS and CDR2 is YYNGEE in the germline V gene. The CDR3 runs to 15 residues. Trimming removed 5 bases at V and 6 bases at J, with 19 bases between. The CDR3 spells CASRATGTPRDTQYF. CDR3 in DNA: TGTGCCAGCAGAGCGACCGGGACCCCCAGGGATACGCAGTATTTT.

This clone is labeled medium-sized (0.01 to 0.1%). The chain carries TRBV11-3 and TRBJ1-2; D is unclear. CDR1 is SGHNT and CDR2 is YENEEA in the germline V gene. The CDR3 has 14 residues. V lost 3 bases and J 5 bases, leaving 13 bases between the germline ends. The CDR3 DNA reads TGTGCCAGCAGCTTGGACCTCCTAGGGTATGGCTACACCTTC. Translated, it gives CASSLDLLGYGYTF.

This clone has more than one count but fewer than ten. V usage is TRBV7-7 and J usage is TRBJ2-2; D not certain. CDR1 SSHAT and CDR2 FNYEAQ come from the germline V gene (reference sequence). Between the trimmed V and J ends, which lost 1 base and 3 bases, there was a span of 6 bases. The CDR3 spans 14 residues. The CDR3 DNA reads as TGTGCCAGCAGCTTAGAGGCAGACACCGGGGAGCTGTTTTTT. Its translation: CASSLEADTGELFF.

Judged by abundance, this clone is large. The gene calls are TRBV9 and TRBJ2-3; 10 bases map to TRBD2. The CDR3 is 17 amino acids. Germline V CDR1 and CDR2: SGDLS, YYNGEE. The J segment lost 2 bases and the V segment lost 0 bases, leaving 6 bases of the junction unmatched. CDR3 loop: CASSVALSGGNTDTQYF. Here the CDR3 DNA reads TGTGCCAGCAGCGTAGCTCTTAGCGGGGGGAACACAGATACGCAGTATTTT.

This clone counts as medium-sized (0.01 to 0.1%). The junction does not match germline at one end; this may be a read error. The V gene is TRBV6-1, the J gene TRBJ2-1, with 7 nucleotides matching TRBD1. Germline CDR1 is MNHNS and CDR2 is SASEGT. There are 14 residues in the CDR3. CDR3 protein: CAISEEGASNEQFF. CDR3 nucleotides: TGTGCCATCAGTGAAGAGGGGGCGTCTAATGAGCAGTTCTTC.

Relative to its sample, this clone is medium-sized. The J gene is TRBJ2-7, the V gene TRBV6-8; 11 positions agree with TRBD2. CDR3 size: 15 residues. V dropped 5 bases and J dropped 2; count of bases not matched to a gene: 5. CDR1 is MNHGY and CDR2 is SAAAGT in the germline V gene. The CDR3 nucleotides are TGTGCCAGCAGTGGATATAGCGGGGGGGCCTACGAGCAGTACTTC. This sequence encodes CASSGYSGGAYEQYF.

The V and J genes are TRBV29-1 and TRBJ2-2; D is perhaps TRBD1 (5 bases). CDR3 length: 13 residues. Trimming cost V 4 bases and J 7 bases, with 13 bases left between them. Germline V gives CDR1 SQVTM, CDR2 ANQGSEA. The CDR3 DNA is TGCAGCGTTGGAAAGGGGATGTACGGGGAGCTGTTTTTT. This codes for CSVGKGMYGELFF.

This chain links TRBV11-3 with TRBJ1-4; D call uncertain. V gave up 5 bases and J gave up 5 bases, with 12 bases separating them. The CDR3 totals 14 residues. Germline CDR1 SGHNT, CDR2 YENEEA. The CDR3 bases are TGTGCCAGCAGCCCGACCGCAATCAATGAAAAACTGTTTTTT. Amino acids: CASSPTAINEKLFF.

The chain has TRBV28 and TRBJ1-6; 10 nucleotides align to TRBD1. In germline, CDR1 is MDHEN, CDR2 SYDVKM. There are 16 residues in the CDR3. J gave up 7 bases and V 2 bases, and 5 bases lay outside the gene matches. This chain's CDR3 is CASSLRQGALNSPLHF. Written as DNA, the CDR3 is TGTGCCAGCAGTTTACGACAGGGGGCTTTGAATTCACCCCTCCACTTT.

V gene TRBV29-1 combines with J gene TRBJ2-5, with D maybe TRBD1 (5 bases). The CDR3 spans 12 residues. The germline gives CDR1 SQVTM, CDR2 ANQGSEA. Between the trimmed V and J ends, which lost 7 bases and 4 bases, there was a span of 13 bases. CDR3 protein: CSEVRGSETQYF. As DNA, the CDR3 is TGCAGCGAGGTTAGGGGATCAGAGACCCAGTACTTC. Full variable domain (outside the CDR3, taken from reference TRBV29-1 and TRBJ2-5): SAVISQKPSRDICQRGTSLTIQCQVDSQVTMMFWYRQQPGQSLTLIATANQGSEATYESGFVIDKFPISRPNLTFSTLTVSNMSPEDSSIYLCSEVRGSETQYFGPGTRLLVL.

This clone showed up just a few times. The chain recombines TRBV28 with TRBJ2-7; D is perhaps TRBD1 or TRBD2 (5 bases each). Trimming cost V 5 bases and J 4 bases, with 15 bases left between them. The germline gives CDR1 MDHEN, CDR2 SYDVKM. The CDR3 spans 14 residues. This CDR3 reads CASSLLGVPYEQYF. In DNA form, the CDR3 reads TGTGCCAGCAGTCTCCTGGGGGTACCTTACGAGCAGTACTTC.

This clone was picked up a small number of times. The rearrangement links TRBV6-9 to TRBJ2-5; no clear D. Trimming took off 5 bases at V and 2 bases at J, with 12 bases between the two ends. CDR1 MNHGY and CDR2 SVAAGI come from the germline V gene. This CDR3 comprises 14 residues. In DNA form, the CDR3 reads TGTGCCAGCAGTGTTTCTGAGTTTCAAGAGACCCAGTACTTC. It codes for CASSVSEFQETQYF.

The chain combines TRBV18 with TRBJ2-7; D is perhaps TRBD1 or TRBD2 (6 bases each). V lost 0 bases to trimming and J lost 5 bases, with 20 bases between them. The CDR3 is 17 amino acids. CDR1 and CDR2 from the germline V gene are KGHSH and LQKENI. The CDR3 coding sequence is TGTGCCAGCTCACCACCGGGGGGCCTACAGGGTCTCGACGAGCAGTACTTC. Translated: CASSPPGGLQGLDEQYF.

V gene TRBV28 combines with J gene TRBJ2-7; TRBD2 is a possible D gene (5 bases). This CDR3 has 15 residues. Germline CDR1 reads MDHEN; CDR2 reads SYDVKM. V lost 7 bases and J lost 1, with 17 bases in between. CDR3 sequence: CASNFRGLSSYEQYF. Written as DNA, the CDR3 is TGTGCCAGCAATTTCCGAGGGTTGAGTTCCTACGAGCAGTACTTC.

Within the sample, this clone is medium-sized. The CDR3 DNA reads as TGTGCCAGCAGTGAGAACAGGGGACTTAATGAAAAACTGTTTTTT. This codes for CASSENRGLNEKLFF. V usage is TRBV11-3 and J usage is TRBJ1-4, with 7 positions matching TRBD1. Germline lookup yields CDR1 SGHNT and CDR2 YENEEA. CDR3 length: 15 amino acids. V was pared by 6 bases and J by 4 bases, with 8 bases of the junction left unmatched.

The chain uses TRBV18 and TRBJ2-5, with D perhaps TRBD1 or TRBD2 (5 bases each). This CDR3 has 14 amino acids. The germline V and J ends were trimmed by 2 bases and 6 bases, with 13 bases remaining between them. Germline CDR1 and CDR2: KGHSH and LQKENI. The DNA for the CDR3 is TGTGCCAGCTCACCAACCGTCGAGGGACAGACCCAGTACTTC. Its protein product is CASSPTVEGQTQYF.

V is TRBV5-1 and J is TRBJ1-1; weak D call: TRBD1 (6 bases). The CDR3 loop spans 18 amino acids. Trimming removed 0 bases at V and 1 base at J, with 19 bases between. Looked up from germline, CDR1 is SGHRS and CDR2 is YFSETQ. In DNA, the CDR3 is TGCGCCAGCAGCTTGGCAAGGGGGGCGCGGGATTGGAACACTGAAGCTTTCTTT. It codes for CASSLARGARDWNTEAFF.

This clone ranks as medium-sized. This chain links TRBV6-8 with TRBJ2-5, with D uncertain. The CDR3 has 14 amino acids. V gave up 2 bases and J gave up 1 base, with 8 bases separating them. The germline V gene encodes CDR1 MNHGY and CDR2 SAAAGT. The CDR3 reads CASSYRQVQETQYF. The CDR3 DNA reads TGTGCCAGCAGTTACCGGCAGGTCCAAGAGACCCAGTACTTC.

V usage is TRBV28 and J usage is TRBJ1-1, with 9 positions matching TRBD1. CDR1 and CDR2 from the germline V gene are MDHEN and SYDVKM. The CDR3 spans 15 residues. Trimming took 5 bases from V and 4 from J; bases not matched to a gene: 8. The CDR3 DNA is TGTGCCAGCAGTGGACGGACAGGGGCGGGCACTGAAGCTTTCTTT. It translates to CASSGRTGAGTEAFF.